A single sample gave rise to the 9 T cell receptor beta chains below, sequenced in a study of shared clonotypes between healthy human individuals (dated by TCRdb to the early 2020s). The library came from the immunoSEQ multiplex PCR assay. This is the immuneACCESS table as TCRdb keeps it, with only in-frame sequences that have V and J called. A part of the clones is gone; compared with another copy, unresolved V genes explain less than half, and the rest is unexplained. This sample gives a few million clones in total; 90% to 95% of them show up just once. Of the sample, 0.14% falls within the top ten clones. The sequenced material came from naive CD4+ T cells sorted from blood. The sample's cell subset or site label, in plain terms: CD45RA+ positively selected. All receptors derive from a man aged 18 to 29 in good health.

The chain joins TRBV18 to TRBJ2-3; D gene uncertain. Germline lookup yields CDR1 KGHSH and CDR2 LQKENI. This CDR3 has 15 residues. V lost 2 bases to trimming and J lost 2 bases, with 11 bases between them. The CDR3, as DNA: TGTGCCAGCTCACCAGTCACCCCGTCCACAGATACGCAGTATTTT. It yields the protein CASSPVTPSTDTQYF. Filled out from reference TRBV18 and TRBJ2-3, the complete variable domain reads NAGVMQNPRHLVRRRGQEARLRCSPMKGHSHVYWYRQLPEEGLKFMVYLQKENIIDESGMPKERFSAEFPKEGPSILRIQQVVRGDSAAYFCASSPVTPSTDTQYFGPGTRLTVL.

The chain uses TRBV2 and TRBJ1-3, with a weak D call TRBD1 (5 bases). Per the germline V gene, CDR1 is SNHLY and CDR2 is FYNNEI. V lost 6 bases, J lost 4 bases, and 13 bases lay in between. There are 14 residues in the CDR3. The CDR3 reads CASRPDGGGNTIYF. Here the CDR3 DNA reads TGTGCCAGCAGGCCTGACGGGGGGGGAAACACCATATATTTT.

The chain links TRBV9 to TRBJ2-3; D gene unclear. Trimming removed 4 bases at V and 6 bases at J, with 9 bases between. The germline V gene encodes CDR1 SGDLS and CDR2 YYNGEE. This CDR3 has 12 amino acids. Here the CDR3 reads CASSRSGDTQYF. In DNA, the CDR3 is TGTGCCAGCAGCCGGTCCGGGGATACGCAGTATTTT.

This clone came up a few times. The chain uses TRBV6-1 and TRBJ1-5; D remains ambiguous. Germline values: CDR1 MNHNS, CDR2 SASEGT. Trimming pared 0 bases from V and 1 base from J, leaving 7 bases between. The CDR3 runs to 15 residues. As DNA, the CDR3 is TGTGCCAGCAGTGAAGCAGTGTTGAGCAATCAGCCCCAGCATTTT. Its protein product is CASSEAVLSNQPQHF.

This sequence joins TRBV6-1 and TRBJ2-7; the D gene is possibly TRBD1 (5 bases). There are 15 residues in the CDR3. CDR1 is MNHNS and CDR2 is SASEGT in the germline V gene. With 3 bases removed from V and 3 bases from J, the gap between germline ends came to 15 bases. The CDR3 is CASSDPGRVGYEQYF. The CDR3, as DNA: TGTGCCAGCAGTGACCCGGGCAGGGTCGGCTACGAGCAGTACTTC.

The chain has TRBV7-8 and TRBJ2-1; 10 nucleotides align to TRBD2. Germline-derived CDR1 and CDR2 are SGHVS and FQNEAQ. The J segment lost 8 bases and the V segment lost 5 bases, leaving 15 bases of the junction unmatched. The CDR3 is 17 amino acids. For the CDR3, the DNA is TGTGCCAGCAGCCCTAGCGGGGGTTCAACCGGGGTGCATGAGCAGTTCTTC. Translating gives CASSPSGGSTGVHEQFF.

The chain uses TRBV30 and TRBJ1-4; unclear D gene. Germline CDR1 and CDR2: GTSNPN and SVGIG (reference sequence). The CDR3 totals 14 residues. The V and J ends lost 0 bases and 8 bases respectively, with 13 bases between them. CDR3 protein: CAWSVSAGGEKLFF. Here the CDR3 DNA reads TGTGCCTGGAGTGTAAGCGCAGGCGGGGAAAAACTGTTTTTT.

DNA of the CDR3: TGTGCCAGTAGTATAGTAAGTGGACAGGGGGCGAGCGGGGCCAACGTCCTGACTTTC. As protein: CASSIVSGQGASGANVLTF. The rearrangement links TRBV19 to TRBJ2-6; 11 nucleotides agree with TRBD1. With 1 base clipped from V and 4 bases from J, the junction kept 9 bases outside the gene matches. Germline V CDR1 and CDR2: LNHDA, SQIVND (reference sequence). The CDR3 has 19 amino acids.

CDR3 in DNA: TGTGCCAGCAGCCAAGACCCAGGACTAGCGGGAAGGAATGAGCAGTTCTTC. Translating gives CASSQDPGLAGRNEQFF. The J gene is TRBJ2-1, the V gene TRBV14; 12 bases agree with TRBD2. The CDR3 totals 17 residues. Trimming removed 0 bases from V and 7 bases from J; junction bases left unmatched: 7. Germline V lookup: CDR1 SGHDN, CDR2 FVKESK.